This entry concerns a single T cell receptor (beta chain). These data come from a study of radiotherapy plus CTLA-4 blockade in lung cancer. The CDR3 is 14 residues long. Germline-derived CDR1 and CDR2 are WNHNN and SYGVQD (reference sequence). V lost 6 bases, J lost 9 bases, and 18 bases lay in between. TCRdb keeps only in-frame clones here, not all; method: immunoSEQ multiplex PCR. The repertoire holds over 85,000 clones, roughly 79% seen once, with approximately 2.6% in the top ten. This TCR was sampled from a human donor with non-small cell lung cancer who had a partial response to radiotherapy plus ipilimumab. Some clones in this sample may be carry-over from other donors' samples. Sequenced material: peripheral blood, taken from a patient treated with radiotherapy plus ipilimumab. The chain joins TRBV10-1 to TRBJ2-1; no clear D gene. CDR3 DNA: TGCGCCAGCAGCCCCCGACTCGATGGAAGTGAGCAGTTCTTC. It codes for CASSPRLDGSEQFF.